This T cell receptor beta chain emerged from a study of post-analysis software for immune sequencing data. TCR beta cDNA libraries had unique molecular identifiers. TCRdb reanalysed the PCR reads using MiXCR and keeps one entry per CDR3 protein. The table records a few hundred thousand distinct CDR3 sequences, 30% to 45% of them present only once. The CDR3 sequence is 12 residues long. Trimming stripped 2 bases from V and 2 bases from J, with 4 bases between. In germline, CDR1 is LGHDT, CDR2 YNNKEL (reference sequence). Whole-study results and caveats: In patients, TRBV5-6, TRBV5-1 and TRBV20-1 belonged to several TRBV segments found more frequently than in controls.

This clonotype was seen only a few times. What it recognizes is unknown. V is TRBV3-1 and J is TRBJ2-7, with D uncertain. The sequencing sample was made of blood. This TCR came from a girl aged 5-17 years with multiple sclerosis. The CDR3 region has the DNA TGTGCCAGCAGCCAAAGGACCTACGAGCAGTACTTC. This codes for CASSQRTYEQYF.